Shown below are 18 T cell receptor beta chains from a single sample sequenced in a study of shared clonotypes between healthy human individuals (dated by TCRdb to about 2020). Receptor libraries were prepared by the immunoSEQ multiplex PCR assay. TCRdb provides this immuneACCESS table in a form limited to in-frame rearrangements. Some clones are lacking; in checked studies, under half of them reflect an unresolved V gene, and why the rest are absent is not known. In this sample the table shows some 2,500,000 clones, 93% of which occur a single time. The top ten hold 0.36% of the sample. Input material: naive CD4+ T cells from PBMCs. The cell subset or site label corresponds to: CD45RA+ positively selected. These receptors all come from a man between 18 and 29 years old in good health. Some clones in this sample may be carry-over from other donors' samples.

The chain has TRBV19 and TRBJ2-5; D remains ambiguous. Germline CDR1 is LNHDA and CDR2 is SQIVND (reference sequence). Between the trimmed V and J ends, which lost 7 bases and 4 bases, there was a span of 13 bases. The length of the CDR3 is 13 residues. CDR3 DNA: TGTGCCAGTAATCGTGTCGTGGGAGAGACCCAGTACTTC. Residues: CASNRVVGETQYF.

The V and J genes are TRBV9 and TRBJ1-1, with 9 bases that match TRBD1. Trimming removed 0 bases from V and 8 bases from J; junction bases left unmatched: 17. Germline V gene sequence: CDR1 SGDLS, CDR2 YYNGEE. The CDR3 is made up of 18 amino acids. CDR3 region: CASSVDLSLGGQGTEAFF. The DNA for the CDR3 is TGTGCCAGCAGCGTAGATTTATCGTTGGGGGGACAGGGAACCGAAGCTTTCTTT.

This clone has only a few counts. The junction does not match germline at one end; this may be a read error. The chain employs TRBV6-5 and TRBJ1-4, with D hard to call. This CDR3 has 13 residues. Germline V CDR1 and CDR2: MNHEY, SVGAGI. CDR3 region: CASSYSPQTPPVF. CDR3 DNA sequence: TGTGCCAGCAGTTACTCCCCACAGACTCCGCCAGTATTT.

This chain joins TRBV6-6 and TRBJ1-5, with D perhaps TRBD1 (6 bases). Germline CDR1 is MNHNY and CDR2 is SVGAGI (reference sequence). V shed 10 bases and J shed 6 bases, with 13 bases lying between them. This CDR3 has 12 amino acids. The CDR3 region has the DNA TGTGCCACCGGGGGGGGGCGTCAGCCCCAGCATTTT. Its translation: CATGGGRQPQHF.

This clone has a single count. The chain employs TRBV30 and TRBJ1-6; D ambiguous. The V end lost 4 bases, the J end lost 11 bases, and 18 bases lay between the germline ends. Germline V lookup: CDR1 GTSNPN, CDR2 SVGIG (reference sequence). There are 14 residues in the CDR3. The CDR3, as DNA: TGTGCCTGGAACATCGGCAGCAATAAGACACCCCTCCACTTT. Its translation: CAWNIGSNKTPLHF.

This clone was detected only once. The chain uses TRBV19 and TRBJ1-5; D is ambiguous. The length of the CDR3 is 17 residues. V lost 3 bases and J lost 6, with 21 bases in between. CDR1 is LNHDA and CDR2 is SQIVND in the germline V gene (reference sequence). CDR3 in DNA: TGTGCCAGTAGTATGGGAAAGGGTGGAGGGCCCATTCAGCCCCAGCATTTT. Its protein product is CASSMGKGGGPIQPQHF.

Note on this clone: The same CDR3 can be traced to other DNA sequences in this sample. The V gene is TRBV5-6, the J gene TRBJ2-7; no definite D call. V was clipped by 5 bases and J by 2 bases, with 5 bases between them. The CDR3 has 11 amino acids. The germline gives CDR1 SGHDT, CDR2 YYEEEE. The CDR3 sequence is CASSRTYEQYF. Written as DNA, the CDR3 is TGTGCCAGCAGTCGGACCTACGAGCAGTACTTC.

The V and J genes are TRBV7-8 and TRBJ2-6, with D unclear. Trimming shortened V by 5 bases and J by 2 bases, and 19 bases separated the two germline ends. The CDR3 runs to 18 residues. The germline V gene encodes CDR1 SGHVS and CDR2 FQNEAQ. In DNA, the CDR3 is TGTGCCAGCAGCCCCGGGTCAGCGTCGGCCCCTGGGGCCAACGTCCTGACTTTC. Amino acid sequence: CASSPGSASAPGANVLTF.

Worth noting for this clone: In the same sample, other DNA sequences code for this CDR3. This chain uses TRBV18 with TRBJ2-7, with D unresolved. The V end lost 6 bases, the J end lost 4 bases, and 7 bases lay between the germline ends. This CDR3 spans 11 amino acids. Per the germline V gene, CDR1 is KGHSH and CDR2 is LQKENI. CDR3 sequence: CASSSGYEQYF. CDR3 bases: TGTGCCAGCTCTTCTGGGTACGAGCAGTACTTC.

The chain links TRBV30 to TRBJ2-5; 8 positions match TRBD2. Germline V gene sequence: CDR1 GTSNPN, CDR2 SVGIG (reference sequence). This CDR3 is built from 15 residues. V lost 1 base, J lost 7 bases, and 11 bases stayed unmatched. The CDR3: CAWSEGGRLPGTQYF. CDR3 coding DNA: TGTGCCTGGAGTGAAGGCGGGAGGCTGCCAGGGACCCAGTACTTC. The whole variable domain, filled in from reference TRBV30 and TRBJ2-5, reads SQTIHQWPATLVQPVGSPLSLECTVEGTSNPNLYWYRQAAGRGLQLLFYSVGIGQISSEVPQNLSASRPQDRQFILSSKKLLLSDSGFYLCAWSEGGRLPGTQYFGPGTRLLVL.

The rearrangement links TRBV4-2 to TRBJ2-7, with 7 nucleotides matching TRBD2. Germline lookup yields CDR1 LGHNA and CDR2 YNFKEQ. The CDR3 covers 16 residues. The ends lost 0 bases at V and 2 bases at J; junction bases unmatched: 7. The CDR3 here is CASSQDVAGETYEQYF. The CDR3 region has the DNA TGTGCCAGCAGCCAAGATGTGGCGGGAGAGACCTACGAGCAGTACTTC.

The chain joins TRBV2 to TRBJ2-5, with D possibly being TRBD2 (6 bases). The V end lost 7 bases, the J end lost 0 bases, and 18 bases lay between the germline ends. Germline assignment: CDR1 SNHLY and CDR2 FYNNEI. The CDR3 consists of 16 residues. The DNA for the CDR3 is TGTGCCAGCAAAGGTCCGGGACTCAAGTACCAAGAGACCCAGTACTTC. Protein sequence: CASKGPGLKYQETQYF.

The J gene is TRBJ1-3, the V gene TRBV5-4, with a possible D match to TRBD1 (5 bases). V was trimmed by 4 bases and J by 4 bases, leaving 12 bases between them. The germline V gene has CDR1 SGHNT and CDR2 YYREEE (reference sequence). CDR3 length: 14 amino acids. The CDR3 region has the DNA TGTGCCAGCAGCCCGGGACTGGGAGGAAACACCATATATTTT. Translation: CASSPGLGGNTIYF.

The CDR3 bases are TGTGCCATATCCACCCGCCAGGTCCAAGAGACCCAGTACTTC. It is translated as CAISTRQVQETQYF. The gene calls are TRBV15 and TRBJ2-5; D is uncertain. The CDR3 has 14 amino acids. Trimming shortened V by 10 bases and J by 1 base, and 16 bases separated the two germline ends. Germline V gene lookup returns CDR1 LNHNV and CDR2 YYDKDF (reference sequence). Looking up the rest from reference TRBV15 and TRBJ2-5 gives the full variable domain: DAMVIQNPRYQVTQFGKPVTLSCSQTLNHNVMYWYQQKSSQAPKLLFHYYDKDFNNEADTPDNFQSRRPNTSFCFLDIRSPGLGDTAMYLCAISTRQVQETQYFGPGTRLLVL.

The chain links TRBV6-6 to TRBJ1-2, with TRBD1 matching 8 bases. J was trimmed by 7 bases and V by 5 bases; bases with no gene match: 6. This CDR3 contains 13 residues. Germline V lookup: CDR1 MNHNY, CDR2 SVGAGI (reference sequence). The CDR3 region has the DNA TGTGCCAGCAGTAATGACAGGGGTCGTGGCTACACCTTC. Its translation is CASSNDRGRGYTF.

The genes are TRBV6-6 and TRBJ1-1; a possible D gene is TRBD1 (5 bases). Germline CDR1 is MNHNY and CDR2 is SVGAGI (reference sequence). Trimming cost V 3 bases and J 0 bases, with 11 bases left between them. The CDR3 length is 15 residues. CDR3 in amino acids: CASSYYGGLNTEAFF. The DNA for the CDR3 is TGTGCCAGCAGTTATTACGGGGGACTGAACACTGAAGCTTTCTTT.

The rearrangement joins TRBV5-1 to TRBJ1-4; 9 nucleotides align to TRBD1. CDR1 is SGHRS and CDR2 is YFSETQ in the germline V gene. This CDR3 spans 15 amino acids. The V gene end was trimmed by 5 bases and the J gene end by 7 bases; junction bases not matched to a gene: 9. The CDR3 DNA reads as TGCGCCAGCAGTTCCGGGACAGGGTCTTTTGAAAAACTGTTTTTT. This codes for CASSSGTGSFEKLFF.

Notes on this clone: This sample also contains other DNA sequences that code for the same CDR3. V and J are TRBV19 and TRBJ1-2, with TRBD1 identical over 8 bases. This CDR3 spans 13 amino acids. After removal of 5 bases from V and 4 bases from J, the junction contained 3 bases not matched to a gene. In germline, CDR1 is LNHDA, CDR2 SQIVND (reference sequence). In nucleotides, the CDR3 is TGTGCCAGTAGTGCCACAGGGGGCTATGGCTACACCTTC. Protein product: CASSATGGYGYTF.